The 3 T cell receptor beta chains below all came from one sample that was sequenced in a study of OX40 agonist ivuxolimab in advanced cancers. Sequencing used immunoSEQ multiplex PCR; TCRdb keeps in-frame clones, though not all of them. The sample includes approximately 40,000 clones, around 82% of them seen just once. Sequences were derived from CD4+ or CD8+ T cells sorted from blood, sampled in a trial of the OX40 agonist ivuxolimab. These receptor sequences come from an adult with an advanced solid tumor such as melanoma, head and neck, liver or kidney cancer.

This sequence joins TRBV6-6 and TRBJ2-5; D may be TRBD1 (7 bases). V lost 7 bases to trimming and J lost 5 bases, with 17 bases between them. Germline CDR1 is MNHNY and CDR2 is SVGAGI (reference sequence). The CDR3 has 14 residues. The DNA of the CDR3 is TGTGCCAGCACCCTGAGATCAGGGGGGGAGACCCAGTACTTC. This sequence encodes CASTLRSGGETQYF.

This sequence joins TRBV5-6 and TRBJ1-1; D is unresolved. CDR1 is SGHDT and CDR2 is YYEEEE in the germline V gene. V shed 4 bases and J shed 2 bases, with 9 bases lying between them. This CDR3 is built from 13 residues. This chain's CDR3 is CASSRKPNTEAFF. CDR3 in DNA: TGTGCCAGCAGCCGAAAGCCTAACACTGAAGCTTTCTTT.

The CDR3 nucleotides read TGTGCCAGCAGTGTAAGACAGACTAATTCACCCCTCCACTTT. Translation: CASSVRQTNSPLHF. V and J are TRBV2 and TRBJ1-6; a weak D match, TRBD1 (5 bases). CDR3 length equals 14 residues. V was clipped by 4 bases and J by 6 bases, with 10 bases between them. CDR1 is SNHLY and CDR2 is FYNNEI in the germline V gene.